The clone carrying this TCR beta chain was detected ten times or more. What it recognizes is unknown. Deletions cut 5 bases from V and 1 base from J, with 11 bases between. The CDR3 has 14 residues. CDR1 is MNHNY, CDR2 SVGAGI, per germline (reference sequence). This sample stems from a study of T-cell memory formation after mild COVID-19. Background on the study: The two donors had largely donor-specific TCR clusters. Study results and caveats: A balance of CD4 and CD8 characterized clones contracting day 15 to 85, whereas later expanders leaned CD4+. Second-wave clones reaching peak frequency on day 37 lacked confirmed SARS-CoV-2 specificity.

5'RACE with constant-segment primers built TCRalpha and TCRbeta cDNA libraries with UMIs. TCRdb re-analysed the 5' RACE reads in MiXCR, keeping a single row per CDR3 protein. Among 250,000 to 350,000 distinct CDR3 sequences listed, roughly a fifth were seen once. The sequence was collected from a man aged 18 to 30 who had mild COVID-19 (a few samples of this study predate the infection). Cell type and time point are not known. This chain links TRBV6-6 with TRBJ2-5; tentative D call: TRBD2 (6 bases). Sequenced sample: PBMCs or a T cell subset sorted from them (not recorded which). The CDR3 is CASSPDGGQETQYF. Written as DNA, the CDR3 is TGTGCCAGCAGTCCCGACGGGGGCCAAGAGACCCAGTACTTC.